This T cell receptor (beta chain) was recorded in a study of T-cell reconstitution after alpha-beta-depleted transplantation in children. Findings and caveats of the study: Recipient T cells and thymic progenitors that survived were the source of the high TCRbeta diversity seen at day 60 in some patients. Reportedly, roughly two months post-transplant, alpha-beta T cells arose from several hundred expanded graft clones. The main origin of T-cell counts and diversity one year after transplant was newly produced T cells.

Looked up from germline, CDR1 is SEHNR and CDR2 is FQNEAQ (reference sequence). V lost 5 bases to trimming and J lost 4 bases, with 9 bases between them. The CDR3 consists of 12 residues. With respect to this clonotype: Antigen specificity is unknown.

Unique molecular identifiers were incorporated into the prepared TCRbeta library. From the PCR reads, TCRdb called clonotypes with MiXCR, one entry per CDR3 protein. This sample has 600,000 or so distinct CDR3 sequences, with 20% to 25% found just once. The sequenced sample was PBMCs, mostly from graft donor cells, obtained 360 days after TCRalphabeta/CD19-depleted stem cell transplant. The sequence came from a boy under three years old who had a stem cell transplant for acute myeloid leukemia, so the T cells may come from the graft donor. The chain joins TRBV7-9 to TRBJ2-7, with D tentatively TRBD1 (5 bases). The CDR3 sequence is CASSVTVYEQYV. The CDR3 DNA is TGTGCCAGCAGCGTGACAGTGTACGAGCAGTACGTC.